What follows are 10 T cell receptor beta chains derived from one specimen sequenced in a study of blood T cell repertoires in COVID-19. Repertoires were generated with immunoSEQ multiplex PCR, while TCRdb's copy carries only in-frame clones and drops some. The sample contains 250,000 or so clones, approximately 83% of which appear only once. Sequenced material: PBMCs or T cells enriched from blood (not recorded which). These receptors were obtained from a man aged 45 to 65 who had recovered from COVID-19.

This clone was seen a single time. The junction shows a germline mismatch at one end, possibly a read error. The J gene is TRBJ1-5, the V gene TRBV2; possibly TRBD1 for D (5 bases). The CDR3 consists of 14 residues. Germline CDR1 and CDR2: SNHLY and FYNNEI. CDR3 nucleotide sequence: TGTGCCAGCAGGGTGACAGAGAGCAATCAGCCCCGGCATTTT. It yields the protein CASRVTESNQPRHF.

In this sample, this clone is medium-sized. The chain uses TRBV11-2 and TRBJ1-1; D not resolved. The V end lost 5 bases, the J end lost 11 bases, and 12 bases lay between the germline ends. CDR3 length: 11 amino acids. Germline V gives CDR1 SGHAT, CDR2 FQNNGV. CDR3 DNA: TGTGCCAGCAGCCTAGGGCCCAGGGCTTTCTTT. Encoded protein: CASSLGPRAFF.

The V and J genes are TRBV3-1 (or the pseudogene TRBV3-2) and TRBJ2-7; 7 bases line up with TRBD1. V gave up 1 base and J gave up 5 bases; unmatched junction bases: 8. CDR3 length: 15 amino acids. CDR1 is LGHDT, CDR2 YNNKEL, per germline (reference sequence). CDR3: CASSQVGQGVNEQYF. The CDR3 DNA reads as TGTGCCAGCAGCCAAGTAGGCCAGGGGGTAAACGAGCAGTACTTC.

The table lists this clone with a count of one. The chain carries TRBV28 and TRBJ2-7; TRBD2 agrees at 9 bases. This CDR3 is built from 15 residues. With V trimmed by 6 bases and J by 12 bases, 18 bases remained unmatched. Germline assignment: CDR1 MDHEN and CDR2 SYDVKM. This CDR3 is CASSPQGREGREGYF. Here the CDR3 DNA reads TGTGCCAGCAGCCCCCAGGGGCGGGAGGGCCGGGAGGGGTACTTC.

CDR3 nucleotides: TGTGCCAGCAGCTTAAACGGGGGGGGAGCTAGCACAGATACGCAGTATTTT. It specifies CASSLNGGGASTDTQYF. The chain employs TRBV11-2 and TRBJ2-3; 8 bases line up with TRBD2. CDR3 length: 17 residues. V lost 2 bases to trimming and J lost 0 bases; unmatched junction nucleotides: 7. Per germline, CDR1 SGHAT and CDR2 FQNNGV.

The CDR3 DNA reads as TGTGCCAGCAGCCTTTCCGGGACAGGGGATCGGGGCTACACCTTC. Protein product: CASSLSGTGDRGYTF. The J gene is TRBJ1-2, the V gene TRBV11-2; TRBD1 matches 10 bases. The CDR3 contains 15 residues. V shed 5 bases, J shed 8 bases, and the junction held 11 bases outside the gene matches. Per the germline V gene, CDR1 is SGHAT and CDR2 is FQNNGV.

The chain couples TRBV3-1 (or the pseudogene TRBV3-2) to TRBJ2-2; TRBD2 matches at 14 bases. CDR1 is LGHDT, CDR2 YNNKEL, per germline (reference sequence). The CDR3 is made up of 17 amino acids. Trimming removed 4 bases from V and 3 bases from J; junction bases left unmatched: 4. CDR3 region: CASSRGLAGGDTGELFF. The CDR3, as DNA: TGTGCCAGCAGCCGAGGACTAGCGGGGGGAGACACCGGGGAGCTGTTTTTT.

The J gene is TRBJ1-4, the V gene TRBV7-2, with 9 bases matching TRBD1. The CDR3 loop spans 16 amino acids. The germline V gene has CDR1 SGHTA and CDR2 FQGNSA. V gave up 6 bases and J gave up 8 bases; unmatched junction bases: 13. The chain's CDR3 is CASSTGGGQGYEKLFF. The CDR3 coding sequence is TGTGCCAGCAGTACGGGTGGGGGACAGGGTTACGAAAAACTGTTTTTT.

This chain uses TRBV7-2 with TRBJ2-7; the match to TRBD2 covers 9 bases. V dropped 5 bases and J dropped 4; count of bases not matched to a gene: 6. The CDR3 is made up of 14 amino acids. CDR1 and CDR2 (germline): SGHTA, FQGNSA. CDR3 bases: TGTGCCAGCAGCCGGGAGGCGGGAGGGTACGAGCAGTACTTC. This translates into CASSREAGGYEQYF.

The V gene is TRBV10-3, the J gene TRBJ1-5; no clear D. V shed 4 bases and J shed 2 bases, with 12 bases lying between them. The CDR3 loop spans 15 amino acids. Per germline, CDR1 ENHRY and CDR2 SYGVKD. CDR3 sequence reads: CAISGVEGGNQPQHF. In DNA, the CDR3 is TGTGCCATCAGTGGAGTGGAGGGAGGCAATCAGCCCCAGCATTTT.